The text below deals with one T cell receptor (beta chain). Antigen specificity is unknown. RNA extraction gave at least 5.5 micrograms of total RNA per sample. This sample was taken from a study of blood T cells in healthy people across ages. Overall study results and limits: Roughly linear declines in TCR beta diversity per million T cells occurred with age.

A second PCR of roughly 7 to 11 cycles used a sample-barcoded 5' primer and a J-beta primer mix. Carrying 12 random nucleotides, a template-switch adaptor labeled each individual cDNA molecule. At least 2.5 million CDR3-containing paired-end reads were obtained per sample. MiXCR was run by TCRdb on the 5' RACE reads, yielding one entry per CDR3 protein. The data contain about 1.5 million distinct CDR3 sequences, about 42% of them seen just once; the ten biggest clones take up about 4.1%. Trimming left V 6 bases short and J 6 bases short, with 16 bases between. The CDR3 has 14 amino acids. Germline values: CDR1 MNHEY, CDR2 SMNVEV (reference sequence).

Material: blood. The TCR originated in a woman in her late teens or twenties in good health. This chain links TRBV27 with TRBJ2-3; D not certain. The CDR3 protein is CASSDHNTQDTQYF. CDR3 DNA sequence: TGTGCCAGCAGCGACCACAACACACAGGATACGCAGTATTTT.